A single T cell receptor (beta chain) is shown here with its context. Its antigen is unknown. Germline CDR1 reads SEHNR; CDR2 reads FQNEAQ (reference sequence). The length of the CDR3 is 16 residues. The ends were cut back, 5 bases at V and 0 bases at J, with 14 bases in the middle. This specimen comes from a study of PD-1 blockade in mismatch repair-deficient tumors. For the study at large: Enrolled about 2012-2016, patients had progressing, pretreated mismatch repair-deficient cancers of 12 to 13 types.

Whole-study findings and limits: Tumor-resident clones, often undetectable pretreatment in blood, expanded then contracted after pembrolizumab.

Mismatch repair deficiency was confirmed in all patients, by PCR or immunohistochemistry. The TCR-sequenced patients were a few responders to pembrolizumab. Some clones are missing from TCRdb's copy, which holds only in-frame ones; the method was immunoSEQ multiplex PCR. The data contain around 62,000 clones, around 73% of them singletons. The source material was peripheral blood, sampled 2 weeks after starting pembrolizumab. This TCR was recovered from an adult with mismatch repair-deficient cancer. J is TRBJ2-1 and V is TRBV7-9; D perhaps matches TRBD1 (6 bases). The CDR3 spells CASSLKGDSSYNEQFF. CDR3 nucleotide sequence: TGTGCCAGCAGCCTAAAGGGGGATAGCTCCTACAATGAGCAGTTCTTC. Complete variable domain (other parts from reference TRBV7-9 and TRBJ2-1): DTGVSQNPRHKITKRGQNVTFRCDPISEHNRLYWYRQTLGQGPEFLTYFQNEAQLEKSRLLSDRFSAERPKGSFSTLEIQRTEQGDSAMYLCASSLKGDSSYNEQFFGPGTRLTVL.